Listed here is a single T cell receptor (beta chain). Antigen specificity is unknown. The sampling schedule covered blood at baseline, cycle 4 day 1, and cycle 7 day 1. The CDR3 is 17 residues long. Germline loops: CDR1 MRHNA, CDR2 SNTAGT. V was clipped by 2 bases and J by 6 bases, with 20 bases between them. The data belong to a study of OX40 agonist ivuxolimab in advanced cancers. The overall study: Checkpoint inhibitors had been given previously to roughly 36% of patients.

Overall study findings and caveats: Clonal expansion among partial responders at 0.1-3.0 mg/kg ranked near the lowest. Averaged across samples, CD8+ T cells carried more expanded clones than CD4+ did.

Libraries were prepared by immunoSEQ multiplex PCR; TCRdb keeps only in-frame clonotypes and omits some of them. The table records roughly 69,000 clones, 84% of them present only once. The V and J genes are TRBV6-4 and TRBJ1-5, with a tentative D call TRBD1 (5 bases). The clonotype originates from an adult with an advanced solid tumor such as melanoma, head and neck, liver or kidney cancer. The input for sequencing was CD4+ or CD8+ T cells sorted from blood, taken in a trial of the OX40 agonist ivuxolimab. CDR3 DNA: TGTGCCAGCAGTGACCCGCGATCGGACCATGGGGGTCAGCCCCAGCATTTT. It specifies CASSDPRSDHGGQPQHF.